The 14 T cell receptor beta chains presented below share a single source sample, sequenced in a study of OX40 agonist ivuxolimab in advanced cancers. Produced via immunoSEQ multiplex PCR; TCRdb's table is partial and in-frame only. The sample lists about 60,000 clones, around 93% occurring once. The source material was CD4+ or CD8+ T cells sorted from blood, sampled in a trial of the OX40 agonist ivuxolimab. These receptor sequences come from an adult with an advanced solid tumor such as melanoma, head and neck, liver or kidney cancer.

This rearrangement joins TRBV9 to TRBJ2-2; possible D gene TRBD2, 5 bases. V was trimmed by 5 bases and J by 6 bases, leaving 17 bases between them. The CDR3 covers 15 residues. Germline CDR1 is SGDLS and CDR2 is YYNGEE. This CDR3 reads CASRERAGNSGELFF. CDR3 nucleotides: TGTGCCAGCAGGGAGAGGGCCGGGAATTCCGGGGAGCTGTTTTTT.

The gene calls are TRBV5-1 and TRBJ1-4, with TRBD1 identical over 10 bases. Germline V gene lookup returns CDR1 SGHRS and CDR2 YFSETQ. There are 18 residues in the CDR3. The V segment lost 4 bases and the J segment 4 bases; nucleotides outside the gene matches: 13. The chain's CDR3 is CASSVHPRDRGYNEKLFF. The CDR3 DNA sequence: TGCGCCAGCAGCGTCCACCCTCGGGACAGGGGATATAATGAAAAACTGTTTTTT.

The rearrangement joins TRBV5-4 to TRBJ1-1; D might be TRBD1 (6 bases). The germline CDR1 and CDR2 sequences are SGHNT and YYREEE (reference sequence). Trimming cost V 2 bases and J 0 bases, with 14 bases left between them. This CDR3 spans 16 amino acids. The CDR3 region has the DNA TGTGCCAGCAGCTTCGGACAGACCCTCATGAACACTGAAGCTTTCTTT. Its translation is CASSFGQTLMNTEAFF.

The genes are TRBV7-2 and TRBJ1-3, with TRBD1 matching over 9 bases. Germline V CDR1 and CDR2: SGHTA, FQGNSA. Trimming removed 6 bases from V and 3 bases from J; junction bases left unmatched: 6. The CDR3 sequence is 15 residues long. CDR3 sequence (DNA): TGTGCCAGCAGATCGGACAGGGGCATTGGAAACACCATATATTTT. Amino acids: CASRSDRGIGNTIYF.

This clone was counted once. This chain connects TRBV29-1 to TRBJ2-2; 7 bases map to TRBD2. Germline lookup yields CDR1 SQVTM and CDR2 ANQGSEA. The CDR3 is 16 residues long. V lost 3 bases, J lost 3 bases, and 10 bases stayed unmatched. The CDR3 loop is CSVDAGEVGDTGELFF. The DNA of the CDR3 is TGCAGCGTTGATGCGGGAGAGGTTGGCGACACCGGGGAGCTGTTTTTT.

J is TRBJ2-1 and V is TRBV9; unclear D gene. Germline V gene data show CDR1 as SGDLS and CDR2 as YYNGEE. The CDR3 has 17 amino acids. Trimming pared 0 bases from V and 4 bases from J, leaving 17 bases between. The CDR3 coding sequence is TGTGCCAGCAGCGTAGTTGAGAGTGTGGTGACTTACAATGAGCAGTTCTTC. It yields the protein CASSVVESVVTYNEQFF.

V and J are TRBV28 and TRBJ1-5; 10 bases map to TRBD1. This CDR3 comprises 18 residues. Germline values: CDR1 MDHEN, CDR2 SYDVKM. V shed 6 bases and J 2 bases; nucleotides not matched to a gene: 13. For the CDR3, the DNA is TGTGCCAGCAGCGTCTTCGGGGACAGGGGATTTGGCAATCAGCCCCAGCATTTT. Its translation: CASSVFGDRGFGNQPQHF.

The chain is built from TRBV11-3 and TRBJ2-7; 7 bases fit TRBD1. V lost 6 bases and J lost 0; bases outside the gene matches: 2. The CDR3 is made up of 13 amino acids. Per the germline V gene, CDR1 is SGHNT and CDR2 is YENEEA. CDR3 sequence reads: CASRDRASYEQYF. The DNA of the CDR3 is TGTGCCAGCAGAGACAGGGCCTCCTACGAGCAGTACTTC.

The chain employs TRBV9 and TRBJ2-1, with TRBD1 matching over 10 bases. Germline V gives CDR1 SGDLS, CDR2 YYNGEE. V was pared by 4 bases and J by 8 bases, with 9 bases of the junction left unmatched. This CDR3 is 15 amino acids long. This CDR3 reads CASSPTRDRGDEQFF. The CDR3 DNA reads TGTGCCAGCAGCCCAACCCGGGACAGGGGTGATGAGCAGTTCTTC.

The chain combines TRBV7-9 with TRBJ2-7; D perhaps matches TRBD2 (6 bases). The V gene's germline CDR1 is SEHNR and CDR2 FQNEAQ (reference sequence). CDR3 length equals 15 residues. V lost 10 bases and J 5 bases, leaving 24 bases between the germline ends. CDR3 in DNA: TGTGCCATCCTAAGGGGAGGCCTTCTTGGGAACGAGCAGTACTTC. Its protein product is CAILRGGLLGNEQYF.

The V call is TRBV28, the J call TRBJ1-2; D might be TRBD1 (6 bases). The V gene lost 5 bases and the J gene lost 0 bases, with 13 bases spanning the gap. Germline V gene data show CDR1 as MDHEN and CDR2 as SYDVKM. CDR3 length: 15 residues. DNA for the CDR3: TGTGCCAGCAGTCCAGTACAGGGAGCTAACTATGGCTACACCTTC. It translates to CASSPVQGANYGYTF.

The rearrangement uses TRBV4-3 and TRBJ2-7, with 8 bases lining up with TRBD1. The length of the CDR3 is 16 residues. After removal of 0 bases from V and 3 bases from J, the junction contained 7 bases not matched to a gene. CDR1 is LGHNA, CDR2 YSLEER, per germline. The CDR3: CASSQEGTGNNYEQYF. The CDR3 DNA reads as TGCGCCAGCAGCCAAGAAGGGACAGGCAACAACTACGAGCAGTACTTC.

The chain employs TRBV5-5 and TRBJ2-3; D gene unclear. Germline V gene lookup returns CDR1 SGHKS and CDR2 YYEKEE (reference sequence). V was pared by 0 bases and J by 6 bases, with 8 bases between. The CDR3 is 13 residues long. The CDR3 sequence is CASSLAGRDTQYF. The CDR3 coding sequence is TGTGCCAGCAGCTTGGCCGGACGGGATACGCAGTATTTT. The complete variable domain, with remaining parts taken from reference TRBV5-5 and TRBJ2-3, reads DAGVTQSPTHLIKTRGQQVTLRCSPISGHKSVSWYQQVLGQGPQFIFQYYEKEERGRGNFPDRFSARQFPNYSSELNVNALLLGDSALYLCASSLAGRDTQYFGPGTRLTVL.

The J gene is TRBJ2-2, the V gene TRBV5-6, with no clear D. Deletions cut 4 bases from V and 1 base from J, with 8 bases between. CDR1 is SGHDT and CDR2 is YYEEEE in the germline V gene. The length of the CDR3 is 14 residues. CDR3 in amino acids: CASSASGNTGELFF. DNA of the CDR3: TGTGCCAGCAGCGCTTCAGGGAACACCGGGGAGCTGTTTTTT.